This T cell receptor beta chain was obtained from a study of CD8 T cells in ankylosing spondylitis. TCRdb reanalysed the 5' RACE reads using MiXCR and keeps one entry per CDR3 protein. The profile shows about 310,000 distinct CDR3 sequences, about a fifth of them singletons. Points from the study as a whole: In ankylosing spondylitis blood, a motif of roughly 8 highly homologous TCR beta variants appeared characteristic. Reported data indicate significant enrichment of disease-linked clones within matched ankylosing spondylitis synovial fluid.

Regarding this clonotype: The antigen remains unidentified.

The sequence came from a female donor with ankylosing spondylitis or in good health (not recorded which). Sequenced: blood, either unsorted or a sorted T cell fraction (not recorded which).

The CDR3 coding sequence is TGCAGTGCCACCCCCGAGGGCAATCAGCCCCAGCATTTT. Its translation: CSATPEGNQPQHF. The rearrangement uses TRBV20-1 and TRBJ1-5; D remains unclear. This CDR3 is built from 13 residues. V was pared by 6 bases and J by 2 bases, with 11 bases between. Germline values: CDR1 DFQATT, CDR2 SNEGSKA (reference sequence).